These 4 T cell receptor beta chains were sequenced from one sample in a study of regulatory T cells in long-lasting Graves disease. Arm-PCR with iRepertoire HTBI primers amplified the CDR3 regions for these TCR beta libraries. Via MiXCR, TCRdb re-called the multiplex PCR reads, giving one row per CDR3 protein. The sample consists of about 620,000 distinct CDR3 sequences, roughly 15% of them appearing once. Specified time point: newly diagnosed GD, antithyroid drugs for less than 3 months. The TCR library was made from RNA extracted from PBMCs. These same records also appear under a second study, on T cells in Graves' hyperthyroidism and ophthalmopathy.

This specimen was peripheral blood mononuclear cells (PBMCs), taken at new diagnosis, from a patient treated with antithyroid drugs. The origin of the receptors is a woman aged 25-40 years with Graves disease.

This clonotype was counted a few times. The junction departs from germline at one end; a sequencing error may be responsible. The chain combines TRBV5-5 with TRBJ2-7; no reliable D call. From germline, CDR1 is SGHKS and CDR2 YYEKEE (reference sequence). This CDR3 is 15 amino acids long. The CDR3: CASSQLGGPRGEQYF. DNA of the CDR3: TGCGCCAGCAGCCAATTAGGCGGCCCTCGCGGAGAGCAGTACTTC.

This clonotype was detected ten times or more. This chain joins TRBV11-1 and TRBJ2-1; 7 bases are a match to TRBD2. The CDR3 spans 17 residues. The V segment lost 4 bases and the J segment 2 bases; nucleotides outside the gene matches: 11. Germline V gives CDR1 SGHAT, CDR2 FQDESV (reference sequence). The CDR3 DNA follows: TGTGCCAGCAGCTGGGGGGGGGGACTCCGGACCTACAATGAGCAGTTCTTC. This translates into CASSWGGGLRTYNEQFF.

The sample holds a few counts of this clonotype. This sequence joins TRBV7-6 and TRBJ2-7; TRBD2 is a possible D gene (6 bases). V was trimmed by 5 bases and J by 3 bases, leaving 17 bases between them. This CDR3 has 15 residues. Per germline, CDR1 SGHVS and CDR2 FNYEAQ. The CDR3 nucleotides are TGTGCCAGCAGCAAGTGGGGGACTGGAAACTACGAGCAGTACTTC. Its protein product is CASSKWGTGNYEQYF.

In its sample, this clonotype was seen many times. The CDR3 loop is CASSKTSYPVNEQFF. The DNA for the CDR3 is TGTGCCAGCAGCAAAACTAGCTACCCCGTCAATGAGCAGTTCTTC. This chain links TRBV11-2 with TRBJ2-1, with a possible D match to TRBD2 (6 bases). CDR3 length equals 15 residues. The V and J ends lost 5 bases and 6 bases respectively, with 17 bases between them. Germline values: CDR1 SGHAT, CDR2 FQNNGV.